The 29 T cell receptor beta chains in this list originate from one sample, sequenced in a study of T cell responses to AZD1222 COVID-19 vaccine. Using immunoSEQ multiplex PCR, the repertoire was profiled, and TCRdb retains in-frame clones only, with some absent. The data show about 81,000 clones, under 95% seen once. Material: peripheral blood, obtained 28 days after the second AZD1222 dose. The receptor source for this set is an adult who received the AZD1222 COVID-19 vaccine.

The gene calls are TRBV3-1 (or the pseudogene TRBV3-2) and TRBJ2-5; 10 bases map to TRBD2. Trimming removed 1 base from V and 2 bases from J; junction bases left unmatched: 4. The CDR3 is 16 amino acids. Germline CDR1 reads LGHDT; CDR2 reads YNNKEL (reference sequence). The CDR3 DNA reads as TGTGCCAGCAGCCAAGCCCTAGCGGGAGTTCAAGAGACCCAGTACTTC. Translating gives CASSQALAGVQETQYF.

Here the CDR3 reads CAWSTPVDGYSPLHF. The CDR3 nucleotides are TGTGCCTGGAGTACCCCCGTTGATGGGTATTCACCCCTCCACTTT. This rearrangement joins TRBV30 to TRBJ1-6; D is unresolved. CDR1 is GTSNPN, CDR2 SVGIG, per germline (reference sequence). V gave up 2 bases and J gave up 8 bases, with 16 bases separating them. The CDR3 length is 15 residues. Variable domain in full (rest from reference TRBV30 and TRBJ1-6): SQTIHQWPATLVQPVGSPLSLECTVEGTSNPNLYWYRQAAGRGLQLLFYSVGIGQISSEVPQNLSASRPQDRQFILSSKKLLLSDSGFYLCAWSTPVDGYSPLHFGNGTRLTVT.

The chain recombines TRBV27 with TRBJ2-3, with 9 nucleotides matching TRBD2. The CDR3 loop spans 16 amino acids. With 4 bases clipped from V and 8 bases from J, the junction kept 13 bases outside the gene matches. Germline values: CDR1 MNHEY, CDR2 SMNVEV (reference sequence). CDR3 amino acids: CASSWDSGRGWGTQYF. Written as DNA, the CDR3 is TGTGCCAGCAGTTGGGATAGCGGGAGAGGTTGGGGTACGCAGTATTTT.

This chain uses TRBV5-1 with TRBJ1-2; TRBD1 might be the D (6 bases). CDR1 and CDR2 (germline): SGHRS, YFSETQ. CDR3 length equals 14 residues. V was cut by 0 bases and J by 4 bases, with 10 bases left in between. The CDR3 reads CASSLDTGIYGYTF. CDR3 sequence (DNA): TGCGCCAGCAGCTTGGATACAGGGATCTATGGCTACACCTTC.

This CDR3 is CAWRAAGYTF. CDR3 bases: TGTGCCTGGAGGGCTGCTGGCTACACCTTC. The rearrangement joins TRBV30 to TRBJ1-2, with D unclear. The CDR3 contains 10 residues. V dropped 3 bases and J dropped 7 bases, with 6 bases sitting between them. Germline V CDR1 and CDR2: GTSNPN, SVGIG (reference sequence).

The chain has TRBV9 and TRBJ1-2; 9 bases line up with TRBD1. Germline V gene sequence: CDR1 SGDLS, CDR2 YYNGEE. V shed 5 bases and J 2 bases; nucleotides not matched to a gene: 13. The CDR3 consists of 17 residues. The CDR3 sequence: CASRKDPGTGSNYGYTF. The CDR3 nucleotides read TGTGCCAGCAGGAAGGATCCCGGGACAGGGTCGAACTATGGCTACACCTTC.

The V call is TRBV6-2 or TRBV6-3, the J call TRBJ2-2; no reliable D call. Germline CDR1 reads MNHEY; CDR2 reads SVGEGT. V gave up 2 bases and J gave up 6 bases, with 10 bases separating them. The length of the CDR3 is 14 residues. In DNA, the CDR3 is TGTGCCAGCAGTTACCGCTCCACAGCCGGGGAGCTGTTTTTT. Translation: CASSYRSTAGELFF.

The rearrangement links TRBV3-1 (or the pseudogene TRBV3-2) to TRBJ1-2; D uncertain. Germline CDR1 reads LGHDT; CDR2 reads YNNKEL (reference sequence). Trimming pared 1 base from V and 7 bases from J, leaving 7 bases between. The CDR3 covers 12 residues. CDR3 nucleotide sequence: TGTGCCAGCAGCCAAGGTAGTACTGGCTACACCTTC. Its protein is CASSQGSTGYTF.

The chain uses TRBV27 and TRBJ2-3; 7 nucleotides match TRBD1. This CDR3 region has 11 residues. The germline V gene has CDR1 MNHEY and CDR2 SMNVEV (reference sequence). The V and J ends lost 10 bases and 6 bases, in that order; junction bases with no gene match: 4. CDR3 DNA sequence: TGTGCCACCCAGGGGGTTGATACGCAGTATTTT. It codes for CATQGVDTQYF.

The chain couples TRBV3-1 (or the pseudogene TRBV3-2) to TRBJ2-1; 11 bases are shared with TRBD2. The CDR3 consists of 15 residues. Per the germline V gene, CDR1 is LGHDT and CDR2 is YNNKEL (reference sequence). V lost 5 bases to trimming and J lost 10 bases; unmatched junction nucleotides: 10. The CDR3 DNA reads as TGTGCCAGCAGCACTCGACTAGCGGGACGTAGCGAGCAGTTCTTC. It translates to CASSTRLAGRSEQFF.

This chain uses TRBV7-9 with TRBJ2-7; possible D gene TRBD1, 5 bases. Per the germline V gene, CDR1 is SEHNR and CDR2 is FQNEAQ (reference sequence). The V gene lost 5 bases and the J gene lost 0 bases, with 17 bases spanning the gap. The CDR3 has 16 amino acids. In DNA form, the CDR3 reads TGTGCCAGCAGCAGCCCCCCCGGACACAGCTCCTACGAGCAGTACTTC. Protein: CASSSPPGHSSYEQYF.

CDR3: CASIGQKAFF. The DNA of the CDR3 is TGTGCCAGCATTGGGCAGAAGGCTTTCTTT. The genes are TRBV25-1 and TRBJ1-1; no firm D call. The germline V and J ends were trimmed by 7 bases and 11 bases, with 11 bases remaining between them. CDR3 length: 10 amino acids. Germline V gene data show CDR1 as MGHDK and CDR2 as SYGVNS.

The chain links TRBV5-4 to TRBJ2-5; 9 bases match TRBD1. V was clipped by 3 bases and J by 4 bases; unmatched bases: 7. CDR1 is SGHNT and CDR2 is YYREEE in the germline V gene (reference sequence). The CDR3 contains 15 residues. The CDR3, as DNA: TGTGCCAGCAGCTCCCCCCGGGACAGGGTAGAGACCCAGTACTTC. Translation: CASSSPRDRVETQYF.

The chain recombines TRBV19 with TRBJ1-4; no reliable D call. The germline V gene has CDR1 LNHDA and CDR2 SQIVND (reference sequence). This CDR3 has 15 amino acids. Deletions cut 7 bases from V and 10 bases from J, with 22 bases between. CDR3 nucleotides: TGTGCCAGTACCCCCGTCGGGCAGAGCAAAGCAAAACTGTTTTTT. This sequence encodes CASTPVGQSKAKLFF.

The chain recombines TRBV6-5 with TRBJ2-7; weak D call: TRBD2 (6 bases). The germline V and J ends were trimmed by 6 bases and 6 bases, with 12 bases remaining between them. The CDR3 has 12 amino acids. Germline lookup yields CDR1 MNHEY and CDR2 SVGAGI. DNA for the CDR3: TGTGCCAGCAGACGCACTAGCAGCGAGCAGTACTTC. Translating gives CASRRTSSEQYF.

The V gene is TRBV5-1, the J gene TRBJ1-5, with D uncertain. Trimming shortened V by 2 bases and J by 2 bases, and 11 bases separated the two germline ends. Germline CDR1 is SGHRS and CDR2 is YFSETQ. This CDR3 comprises 15 residues. The CDR3 bases are TGCGCCAGCAGCTTTGGACCGGTGGGCAATCAGCCCCAGCATTTT. This gives the protein CASSFGPVGNQPQHF.

The CDR3 spells CASSSSSGRVFEQYF. The CDR3 region has the DNA TGTGCCAGCAGTTCAAGTAGCGGAAGGGTATTCGAGCAGTACTTC. The gene calls are TRBV28 and TRBJ2-7; D possibly corresponds to TRBD2 (6 bases). The CDR3 runs 15 residues. V lost 4 bases, J lost 6 bases, and 19 bases lay in between. Germline V lookup: CDR1 MDHEN, CDR2 SYDVKM.

This chain connects TRBV13 to TRBJ1-5; 8 nucleotides match TRBD1. The germline CDR1 and CDR2 sequences are PRHDT and FYEKMQ (reference sequence). Germline trimming cut 0 bases from V and 6 bases from J; bases unmatched to any gene: 4. This CDR3 is built from 15 residues. CDR3 loop: CASSLGQGAFQPQHF. The CDR3 DNA sequence: TGTGCCAGCAGCTTAGGCCAGGGGGCTTTTCAGCCCCAGCATTTT. Drawing the rest from reference TRBV13 and TRBJ1-5, the complete variable domain is AAGVIQSPRHLIKEKRETATLKCYPIPRHDTVYWYQQGPGQDPQFLISFYEKMQSDKGSIPDRFSAQQFSDYHSELNMSSLELGDSALYFCASSLGQGAFQPQHFGDGTRLSIL.

The chain is built from TRBV9 and TRBJ1-1, with D unclear. This CDR3 spans 15 amino acids. The V and J ends lost 3 bases and 1 base respectively, with 13 bases between them. Germline V gene data show CDR1 as SGDLS and CDR2 as YYNGEE. CDR3 nucleotide sequence: TGTGCCAGCAGCGCAGGAGAAGACCCGAACACTGAAGCTTTCTTT. Translating it yields CASSAGEDPNTEAFF. The complete variable domain, with remaining parts taken from reference TRBV9 and TRBJ1-1, reads DSGVTQTPKHLITATGQRVTLRCSPRSGDLSVYWYQQSLDQGLQFLIQYYNGEERAKGNILERFSAQQFPDLHSELNLSSLELGDSALYFCASSAGEDPNTEAFFGQGTRLTVV.

This clone was seen only once. J is TRBJ2-7 and V is TRBV6-2 or TRBV6-3; D is unresolved. Germline V lookup: CDR1 MNHEY, CDR2 SVGEGT. The CDR3 runs to 14 residues. V was pared by 2 bases and J by 1 base, with 9 bases between. CDR3 region: CASSYDGWSYEQYF. The DNA for the CDR3 is TGTGCCAGCAGTTACGATGGCTGGTCCTACGAGCAGTACTTC.

The V call is TRBV6-5, the J call TRBJ1-4, with 8 bases identical to TRBD1. From germline, CDR1 is MNHEY and CDR2 SVGAGI. The CDR3 consists of 15 residues. With V trimmed by 5 bases and J by 0 bases, 2 bases remained unmatched. CDR3 sequence reads: CASSKGQATNEKLFF. The CDR3 nucleotides are TGTGCCAGCAGTAAGGGACAGGCAACTAATGAAAAACTGTTTTTT.

This chain joins TRBV5-1 and TRBJ2-5; TRBD1 agrees at 9 bases. The junction had 4 bases not matched to a gene; V was cut back by 4 bases and J by 3 bases. CDR1 is SGHRS and CDR2 is YFSETQ in the germline V gene. This CDR3 contains 14 residues. Here the CDR3 reads CASSPGTGKETQYF. As DNA, the CDR3 is TGCGCCAGCAGCCCCGGGACAGGGAAAGAGACCCAGTACTTC.

In its sample, this clone was seen a few times. This chain joins TRBV4-2 and TRBJ2-1; D remains unclear. The CDR3 sequence is 14 residues long. Trimming removed 1 base at V and 9 bases at J, with 13 bases between. The germline CDR1 and CDR2 sequences are LGHNA and YNFKEQ. Here the CDR3 DNA reads TGTGCCAGCAGCCAAGCGGGCTCCCTAGGTGAGCAGTTCTTC. Translation gives CASSQAGSLGEQFF.

The chain employs TRBV19 and TRBJ1-5; 7 bases match TRBD1. This CDR3 spans 14 amino acids. Losses at the gene ends were 7 bases for V and 5 bases for J; bases not matched to a gene: 8. Germline CDR1 reads LNHDA; CDR2 reads SQIVND (reference sequence). CDR3 DNA: TGTGCCAGTAACCCCGGACAGGTCTATCAGCCCCAGCATTTT. Its protein product is CASNPGQVYQPQHF.

DNA for the CDR3: TGTGCCAGCAGTTTTCGGGCATGGACTGAAGCTTTCTTT. It codes for CASSFRAWTEAFF. The chain combines TRBV28 with TRBJ1-1; D is unresolved. The CDR3 length is 13 residues. Germline V gives CDR1 MDHEN, CDR2 SYDVKM. Trimming removed 3 bases at V and 5 bases at J, with 10 bases between. Full variable domain (remainder filled in from reference TRBV28 and TRBJ1-1): DVKVTQSSRYLVKRTGEKVFLECVQDMDHENMFWYRQDPGLGLRLIYFSYDVKMKEKGDIPEGYSVSREKKERFSLILESASTNQTSMYLCASSFRAWTEAFFGQGTRLTVV.

Comments on this clone: At one end the junction does not follow the germline gene, possibly because of a read error. This sequence joins TRBV7-2 and TRBJ2-4; 8 bases line up with TRBD2. Germline assignment: CDR1 SGHTA and CDR2 FQGNSA. The CDR3 extends over 14 amino acids. The CDR3 here is CASSLAGAKNIQYF. As DNA, the CDR3 is TGTGCCAGCAGCCTAGCGGGAGCCAAAAACATTCAGTACTTC.

The chain combines TRBV2 with TRBJ2-7; the match to TRBD2 covers 7 bases. V was pared by 6 bases and J by 1 base, with 9 bases of the junction left unmatched. From germline, CDR1 is SNHLY and CDR2 FYNNEI. There are 15 residues in the CDR3. The CDR3 sequence is CASSKTSATSYEQYF. The CDR3 region has the DNA TGTGCCAGCAGCAAAACTAGCGCGACGTCCTACGAGCAGTACTTC.

The chain employs TRBV12-3 or TRBV12-4 and TRBJ2-4; D is perhaps TRBD1 (7 bases). V shed 6 bases and J shed 8 bases, with 14 bases lying between them. The CDR3 totals 13 residues. The CDR3 DNA reads as TGTGCCAGCAGAGTCAGGGGGGCGGACATTCAGTACTTC. Protein sequence: CASRVRGADIQYF.

The chain joins TRBV19 to TRBJ1-4; maybe TRBD1 (6 bases). From germline, CDR1 is LNHDA and CDR2 SQIVND (reference sequence). Trimming stripped 0 bases from V and 0 bases from J, with 17 bases between. This CDR3 is 19 amino acids long. In DNA form, the CDR3 reads TGTGCCAGTAGTATAGATCGTGGGACATCATCCGCAACTAATGAAAAACTGTTTTTT. Its translation: CASSIDRGTSSATNEKLFF. Using reference TRBV19 and TRBJ1-4 for the parts outside the CDR3, the full variable domain is DGGITQSPKYLFRKEGQNVTLSCEQNLNHDAMYWYRQDPGQGLRLIYYSQIVNDFQKGDIAEGYSVSREKKESFPLTVTSAQKNPTAFYLCASSIDRGTSSATNEKLFFGSGTQLSVL.